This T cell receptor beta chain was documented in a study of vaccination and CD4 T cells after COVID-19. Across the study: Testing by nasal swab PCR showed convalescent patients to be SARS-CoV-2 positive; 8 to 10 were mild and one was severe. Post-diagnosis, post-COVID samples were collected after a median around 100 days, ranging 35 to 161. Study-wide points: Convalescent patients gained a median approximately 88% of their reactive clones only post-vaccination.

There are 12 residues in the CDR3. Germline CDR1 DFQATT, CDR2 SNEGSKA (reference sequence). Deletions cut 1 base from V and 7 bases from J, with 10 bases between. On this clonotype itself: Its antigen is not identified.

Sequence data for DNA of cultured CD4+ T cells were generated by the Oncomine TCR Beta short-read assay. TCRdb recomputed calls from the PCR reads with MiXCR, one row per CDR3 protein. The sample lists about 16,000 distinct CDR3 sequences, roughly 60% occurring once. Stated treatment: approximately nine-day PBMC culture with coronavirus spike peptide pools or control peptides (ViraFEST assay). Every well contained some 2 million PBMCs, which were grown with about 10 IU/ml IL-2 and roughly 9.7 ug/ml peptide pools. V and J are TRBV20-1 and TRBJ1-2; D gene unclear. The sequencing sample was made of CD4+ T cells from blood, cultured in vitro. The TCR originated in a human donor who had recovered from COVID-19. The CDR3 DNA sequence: TGCAGTGCTAGAGCTGGAACCAGTGGCTACACCTTC. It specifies CSARAGTSGYTF.